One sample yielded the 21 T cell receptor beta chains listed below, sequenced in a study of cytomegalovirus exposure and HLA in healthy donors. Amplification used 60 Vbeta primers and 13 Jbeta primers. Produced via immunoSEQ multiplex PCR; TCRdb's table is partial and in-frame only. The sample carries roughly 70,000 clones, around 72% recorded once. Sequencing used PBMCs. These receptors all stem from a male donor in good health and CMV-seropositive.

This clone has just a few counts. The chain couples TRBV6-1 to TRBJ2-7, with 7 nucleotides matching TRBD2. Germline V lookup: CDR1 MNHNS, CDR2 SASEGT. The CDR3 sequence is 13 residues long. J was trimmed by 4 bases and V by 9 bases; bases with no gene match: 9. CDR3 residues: CASSREEGYEQYF. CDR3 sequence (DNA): TGTGCCAGTAGTCGGGAGGAGGGTTACGAGCAGTACTTC.

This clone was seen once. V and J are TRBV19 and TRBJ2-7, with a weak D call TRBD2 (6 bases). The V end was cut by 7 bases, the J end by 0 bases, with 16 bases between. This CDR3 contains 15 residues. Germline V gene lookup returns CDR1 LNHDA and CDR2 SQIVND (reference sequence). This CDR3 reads CASTTGTGSSYEQYF. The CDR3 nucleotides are TGTGCCAGTACCACCGGGACCGGGAGCTCCTACGAGCAGTACTTC.

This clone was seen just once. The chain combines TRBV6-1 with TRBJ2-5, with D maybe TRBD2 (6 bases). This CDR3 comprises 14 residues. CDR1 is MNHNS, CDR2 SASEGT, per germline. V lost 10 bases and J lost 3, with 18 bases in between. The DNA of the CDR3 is TGTGCCACCTCGCGGGATCGTTGGGAAGAGACCCAGTACTTC. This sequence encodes CATSRDRWEETQYF.

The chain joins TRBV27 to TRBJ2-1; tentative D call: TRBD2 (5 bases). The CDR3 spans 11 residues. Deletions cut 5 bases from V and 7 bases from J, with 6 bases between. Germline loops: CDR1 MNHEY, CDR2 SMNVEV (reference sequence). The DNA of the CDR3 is TGTGCCAGCAGTCGCGGGAATGAGCAGTTCTTC. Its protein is CASSRGNEQFF.

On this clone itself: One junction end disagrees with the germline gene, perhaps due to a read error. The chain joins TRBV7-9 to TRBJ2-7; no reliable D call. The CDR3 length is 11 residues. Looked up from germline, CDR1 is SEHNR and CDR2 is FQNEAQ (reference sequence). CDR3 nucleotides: TGTTCCAGCAGCCCTTCCTACGAGCAGTACTTC. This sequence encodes CSSSPSYEQYF.

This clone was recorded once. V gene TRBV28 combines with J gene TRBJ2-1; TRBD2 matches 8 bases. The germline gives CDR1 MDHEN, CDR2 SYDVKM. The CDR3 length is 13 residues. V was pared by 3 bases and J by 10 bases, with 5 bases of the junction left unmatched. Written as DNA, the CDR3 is TGTGCCAGCAGTTTGACTAGCGTGTACGAGCAGTTCTTC. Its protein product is CASSLTSVYEQFF.

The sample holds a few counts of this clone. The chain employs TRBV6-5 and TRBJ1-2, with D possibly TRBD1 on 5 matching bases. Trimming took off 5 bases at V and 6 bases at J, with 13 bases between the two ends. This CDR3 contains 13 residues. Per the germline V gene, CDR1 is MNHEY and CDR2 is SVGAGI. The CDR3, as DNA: TGTGCCAGCAGTCCGACAGTGATCGATGGCTACACCTTC. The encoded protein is CASSPTVIDGYTF.

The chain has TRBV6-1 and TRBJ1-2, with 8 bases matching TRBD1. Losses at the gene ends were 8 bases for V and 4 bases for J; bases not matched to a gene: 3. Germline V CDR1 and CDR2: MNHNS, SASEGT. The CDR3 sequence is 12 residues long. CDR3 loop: CASGQGGYGYTF. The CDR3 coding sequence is TGTGCCAGCGGACAGGGTGGCTATGGCTACACCTTC.

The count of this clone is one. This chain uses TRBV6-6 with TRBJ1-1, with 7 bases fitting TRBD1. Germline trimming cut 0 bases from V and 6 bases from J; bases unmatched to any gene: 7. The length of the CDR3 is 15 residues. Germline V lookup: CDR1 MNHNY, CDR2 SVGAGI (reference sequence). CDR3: CASSYSTGVAAEAFF. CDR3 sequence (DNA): TGTGCCAGCAGTTACTCTACAGGGGTAGCGGCTGAAGCTTTCTTT.

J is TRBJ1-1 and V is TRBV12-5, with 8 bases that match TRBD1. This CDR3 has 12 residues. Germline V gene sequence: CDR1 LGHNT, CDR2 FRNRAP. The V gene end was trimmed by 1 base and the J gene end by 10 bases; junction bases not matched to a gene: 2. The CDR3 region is CASGLAGTGAFF. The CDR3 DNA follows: TGTGCTAGTGGTTTGGCCGGGACAGGAGCTTTCTTT.

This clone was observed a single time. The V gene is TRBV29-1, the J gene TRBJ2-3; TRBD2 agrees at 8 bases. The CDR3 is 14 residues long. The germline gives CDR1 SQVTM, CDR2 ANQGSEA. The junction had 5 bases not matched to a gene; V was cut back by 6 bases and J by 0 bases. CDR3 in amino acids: CSVTSGPSTDTQYF. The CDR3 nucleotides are TGCAGCGTCACTAGCGGACCTAGCACAGATACGCAGTATTTT.

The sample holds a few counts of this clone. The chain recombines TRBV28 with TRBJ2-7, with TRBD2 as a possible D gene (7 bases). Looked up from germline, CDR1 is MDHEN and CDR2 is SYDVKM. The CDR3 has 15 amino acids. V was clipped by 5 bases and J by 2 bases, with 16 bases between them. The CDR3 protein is CASSDEGGDAYEQYF. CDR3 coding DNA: TGTGCCAGCAGTGACGAGGGGGGGGACGCCTACGAGCAGTACTTC.

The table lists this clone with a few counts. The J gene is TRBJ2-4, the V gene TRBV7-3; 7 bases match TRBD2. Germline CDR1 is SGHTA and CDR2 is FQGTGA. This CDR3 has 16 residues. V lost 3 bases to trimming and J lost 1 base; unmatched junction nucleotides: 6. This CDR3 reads CASSFPREAAKNIQYF. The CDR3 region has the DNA TGTGCCAGCAGCTTCCCCCGGGAGGCGGCCAAAAACATTCAGTACTTC.

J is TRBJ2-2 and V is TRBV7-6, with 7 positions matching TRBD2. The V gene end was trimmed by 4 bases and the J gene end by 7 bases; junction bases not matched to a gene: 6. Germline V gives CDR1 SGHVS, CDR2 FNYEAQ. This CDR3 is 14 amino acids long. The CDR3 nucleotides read TGTGCCAGCAGCTCCATAGCGGGTTACGGGGAGCTGTTTTTT. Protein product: CASSSIAGYGELFF.

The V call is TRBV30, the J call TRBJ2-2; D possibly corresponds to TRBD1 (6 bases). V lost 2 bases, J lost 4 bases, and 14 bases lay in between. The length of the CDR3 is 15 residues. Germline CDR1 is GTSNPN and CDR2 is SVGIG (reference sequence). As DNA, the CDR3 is TGTGCCTGGAGTCGCCAGGGGCCTGCCACCGGGGAGCTGTTTTTT. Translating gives CAWSRQGPATGELFF.

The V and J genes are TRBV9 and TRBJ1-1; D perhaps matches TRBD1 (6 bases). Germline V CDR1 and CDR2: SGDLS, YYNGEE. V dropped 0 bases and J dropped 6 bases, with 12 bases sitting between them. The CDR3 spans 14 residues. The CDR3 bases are TGTGCCAGCAGCGTAGGGGGGGGGCTGGCTGAAGCTTTCTTT. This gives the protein CASSVGGGLAEAFF.

This CDR3 is CASSQRFQETQYF. The CDR3, as DNA: TGCGCCAGCAGCCAACGGTTCCAAGAGACCCAGTACTTC. This rearrangement joins TRBV4-1 to TRBJ2-5; D gene unclear. This CDR3 is built from 13 residues. The germline V gene has CDR1 MGHRA and CDR2 YSYEKL. V was cut by 2 bases and J by 1 base, with 5 bases left in between.

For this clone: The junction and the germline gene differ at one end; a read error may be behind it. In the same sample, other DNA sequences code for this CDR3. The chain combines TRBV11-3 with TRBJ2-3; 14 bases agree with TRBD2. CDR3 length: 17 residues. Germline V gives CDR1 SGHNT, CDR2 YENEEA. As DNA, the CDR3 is TGCGCCAGCAGCCGACTAGCGGGGGGGCAAGGCACAGATACGCAGTATTTT. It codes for CASSRLAGGQGTDTQYF.

CDR3: CASQRTGGYNEQFF. The CDR3 nucleotides read TGTGCCAGTCAGCGGACAGGGGGTTACAATGAGCAGTTCTTC. V usage is TRBV25-1 and J usage is TRBJ2-1; 10 bases line up with TRBD1. This CDR3 contains 14 residues. V gave up 9 bases and J gave up 4 bases; unmatched junction bases: 6. In germline, CDR1 is MGHDK, CDR2 SYGVNS.

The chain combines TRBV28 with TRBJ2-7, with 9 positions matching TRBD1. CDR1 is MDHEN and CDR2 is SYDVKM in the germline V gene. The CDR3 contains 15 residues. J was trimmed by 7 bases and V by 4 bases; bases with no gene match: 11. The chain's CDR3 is CASSSRTGARWEQYF. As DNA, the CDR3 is TGTGCCAGCAGTTCGAGGACAGGGGCCCGTTGGGAGCAGTACTTC.

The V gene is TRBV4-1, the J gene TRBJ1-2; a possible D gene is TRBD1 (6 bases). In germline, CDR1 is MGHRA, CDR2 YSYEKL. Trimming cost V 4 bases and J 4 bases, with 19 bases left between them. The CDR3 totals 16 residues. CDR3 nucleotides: TGCGCCAGCAGCCCCACAACAGGACAGCCTTCCTATGGCTACACCTTC. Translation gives CASSPTTGQPSYGYTF.